This TCR beta chain was retrieved from a study of blood T cell repertoires in COVID-19. This table comes from immunoSEQ multiplex PCR, and its TCRdb copy is limited to in-frame clones, with some not included. The sample gives around 130,000 clones, about 80% of which show up once; 16% is in the top ten. This receptor was identified in a man in his sixties with active or convalescent COVID-19. Sequencing input: peripheral blood.

The CDR3 is CASSDGRVNTEAFF. For the CDR3, the DNA is TGTGCCAGCAGCGACGGCAGGGTGAACACTGAAGCTTTCTTT. This rearrangement joins TRBV9 to TRBJ1-1; TRBD1 is a possible D gene (5 bases). This CDR3 is 14 amino acids long. Germline CDR1 and CDR2: SGDLS and YYNGEE. Trimming cost V 3 bases and J 0 bases, with 9 bases left between them. Filled out from reference TRBV9 and TRBJ1-1, the complete variable domain reads DSGVTQTPKHLITATGQRVTLRCSPRSGDLSVYWYQQSLDQGLQFLIQYYNGEERAKGNILERFSAQQFPDLHSELNLSSLELGDSALYFCASSDGRVNTEAFFGQGTRLTVV.